This T cell receptor beta chain emerged from a study of T cells in Graves' hyperthyroidism and ophthalmopathy. Findings and caveats of the study: Most expanded thyroid clonotypes above 0.001 recurred in blood. For ophthalmopathy, model prediction preceded onset by a median about six months. The authors' 13 V-J model separated ophthalmopathy from stable hyperthyroidism.

The TCR beta CDR3 regions underwent amplification using RNA transcripts as the source. RT-PCR in the first round (using the HTBI primer set) targeted the TCR CDR3. A single record per CDR3 protein comes from TCRdb applying MiXCR to the multiplex PCR reads. The table has about 480,000 distinct CDR3 sequences, roughly 24% seen once; the top ten hold about 11%. This clonotype was recorded many times. Its antigen remains unidentified. One end of the junction does not line up with germline, which may come from a read error. CDR3 length: 18 residues. Germline-derived CDR1 and CDR2 are SSHAT and FNYEAQ (reference sequence). The study included ophthalmopathy patients with Clinical Activity Score at least 3, NOSPECS grade at least 4 and duration under 3 months.

The chain carries TRBV7-7 and TRBJ2-7; D gene uncertain. The source of this sequence is a woman between 25 and 40 years old with Graves' ophthalmopathy. Sequencing was performed on blood. The DNA of the CDR3 is TGTGCTAGCAGCTTAGTGTATAAGGTACAAGGTTGGTCCTACGAGCAGTACTTC. Its translation: CASSLVYKVQGWSYEQYF.